The source of this TCR beta chain is a study of cytomegalovirus exposure and HLA in healthy donors. Use of 60 Vbeta and 13 Jbeta primers characterized the PCR. Generated by immunoSEQ multiplex PCR, the TCRdb table keeps only in-frame clones and is missing some. Of 150,000 to 200,000 clones in the sample, about 75% were seen once. V lost 9 bases to trimming and J lost 1 base; unmatched junction nucleotides: 10. In germline, CDR1 is MNHEY, CDR2 SMNVEV (reference sequence). The CDR3 runs 15 residues. The chain joins TRBV27 to TRBJ1-1, with 8 bases lining up with TRBD1. This clonotype was obtained from a male donor in good health and CMV-seropositive. Sequenced: PBMCs. DNA of the CDR3: TGTGCCAGTAAAGACAGGGGAGGACAGAACACTGAAGCTTTCTTT. Translated, it gives CASKDRGGQNTEAFF.